This T cell receptor (beta chain) originates from a study of blood T cell repertoires in COVID-19. The overall study: Acute-phase and convalescent COVID-19 samples originated in the United States, Italy and Spain.

CDR1 is SGDLS, CDR2 YYNGEE, per germline. V lost 0 bases, J lost 6 bases, and 7 bases lay in between. The CDR3 is made up of 13 amino acids. In the source study's methods: Reference gene primer amplification gave estimated nucleated cell counts. Sequencing was performed with immunoSEQ multiplex PCR; in TCRdb, only in-frame clones are kept and a portion is missing. That table supplies the V and J calls and clone size; D and trimming were determined from the DNA. The repertoire holds roughly 72,000 clones, with about four fifths as singletons. The sequence was obtained from a man between 65 and 80 years old who had recovered from COVID-19. The sample was peripheral blood. This chain joins TRBV9 and TRBJ2-1; weak D call: TRBD1 (6 bases). The CDR3: CASSVGGLNEQFF. As DNA, the CDR3 is TGTGCCAGCAGCGTAGGGGGGCTCAATGAGCAGTTCTTC. The entire variable domain, with the rest obtained from reference TRBV9 and TRBJ2-1, is as follows: DSGVTQTPKHLITATGQRVTLRCSPRSGDLSVYWYQQSLDQGLQFLIQYYNGEERAKGNILERFSAQQFPDLHSELNLSSLELGDSALYFCASSVGGLNEQFFGPGTRLTVL.